This paragraph covers one T cell receptor beta chain sequence. Its antigen is currently unknown. This specimen comes from a study of CD8+ T cells in alopecia areata. Study-wide points: Lesional scalp, notably in alopecia totalis/universalis, had clonality above that of normal scalp.

Investigators isolated RNA and reverse transcribed it into cDNA to act as the sequencing template. The protocol was immunoSEQ multiplex PCR, while the TCRdb copy is restricted to in-frame clones and leaves out a portion. This table has approximately 7,600 clones, roughly 67% appearing once. As to treatment: oral pan-JAK inhibitor, 5-10 mg twice daily. Peripheral blood and lesional scalp punch biopsies came from alopecia areata patients. The germline gives CDR1 LNHDA, CDR2 SQIVND (reference sequence). Between the trimmed V and J ends, which lost 4 bases and 9 bases, there was a span of 13 bases. CDR3 length: 13 residues.

The sequence derives from a human donor with alopecia areata. Source: skin, taken at week 4, from a patient treated with tofacitinib. J is TRBJ2-1 and V is TRBV19, with D possibly TRBD1 on 6 matching bases. CDR3 loop: CASSTQDSREQFF. CDR3 coding DNA: TGTGCCAGTAGTACTCAGGACAGCCGTGAGCAGTTCTTC.